This T cell receptor beta chain was sequenced during a study of T cell repertoires in cytomegalovirus infection. Study-level background: CMV infection plus the matching HLA type was flagged by public TCR beta signatures.

This clonotype has a handful of counts. The target antigen is unknown. Whole-study results and caveats: Dominating the ex vivo response were TCR beta clonotypes that were CMV-specific and HLA-C-restricted. CMV carriers with the relevant HLA were identified by cumulative public TCR beta family frequency.

CDR3 length equals 14 residues. Germline lookup yields CDR1 SGHRS and CDR2 YFSETQ. V was clipped by 4 bases and J by 4 bases, with 12 bases between them. TCRdb re-derived calls from the reads in MiXCR, one entry per CDR3 protein. The table shows some 150,000 distinct CDR3 sequences, with 5.5% to 8% occurring only once. The chain uses TRBV5-1 and TRBJ1-3; D call uncertain. Sequenced material: PBMCs. The clonotype comes from a human donor in good health (CMV status not recorded). Some clones in this sample may be carry-over from other donors' samples. The CDR3 here is CASSTDPGGNTIYF. CDR3 nucleotides: TGCGCCAGCAGCACGGACCCCGGCGGAAACACCATATATTTT.